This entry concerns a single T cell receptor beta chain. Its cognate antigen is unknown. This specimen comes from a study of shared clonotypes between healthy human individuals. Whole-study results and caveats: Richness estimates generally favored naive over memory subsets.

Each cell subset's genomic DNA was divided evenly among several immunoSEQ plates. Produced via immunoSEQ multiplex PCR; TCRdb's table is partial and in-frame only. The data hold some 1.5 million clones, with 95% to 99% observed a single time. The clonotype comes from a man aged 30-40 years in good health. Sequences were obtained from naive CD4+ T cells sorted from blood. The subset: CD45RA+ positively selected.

This chain's CDR3 is CASSEYSQARTEAFF. CDR3 in DNA: TGTGCCAGCAGTGAATATAGCCAGGCGCGCACTGAAGCTTTCTTT. V gene TRBV25-1 combines with J gene TRBJ1-1; D not resolved. The CDR3 runs 15 residues. V shed 0 bases and J shed 4 bases, with 12 bases lying between them. The germline V gene has CDR1 MGHDK and CDR2 SYGVNS.